This record looks at one T cell receptor beta chain sequence and its context. In the source study's methods: Cell counts per sample came from amplifying reference gene primers. This table comes from immunoSEQ multiplex PCR, and its TCRdb copy is limited to in-frame clones, with some not included. The D gene and trimming were derived from the DNA, and the V and J assignments and clone size from that table. The sample shows about 160,000 clones, 80% to 90% of them seen only once. The entry originates in a study of blood T cell repertoires in COVID-19. Study in general: Acute and convalescent COVID-19 specimens originated in the United States, Italy and Spain. T cells, B-cell-depleted T cells, or PBMCs supplied cDNA or gDNA.

The CDR3 extends over 17 amino acids. Germline loops: CDR1 LGHNA, CDR2 YSLEER. Losses at the gene ends were 1 base for V and 5 bases for J; bases not matched to a gene: 9. This TCR was sampled from a woman in her sixties or seventies with acute or convalescent COVID-19. V is TRBV4-3 and J is TRBJ2-3; 10 bases align to TRBD1. Source material: peripheral blood. CDR3 sequence: CASSQGFRDRGVDTQYF. CDR3 nucleotide sequence: TGCGCCAGCAGCCAAGGATTCCGGGACAGGGGAGTAGATACGCAGTATTTT.